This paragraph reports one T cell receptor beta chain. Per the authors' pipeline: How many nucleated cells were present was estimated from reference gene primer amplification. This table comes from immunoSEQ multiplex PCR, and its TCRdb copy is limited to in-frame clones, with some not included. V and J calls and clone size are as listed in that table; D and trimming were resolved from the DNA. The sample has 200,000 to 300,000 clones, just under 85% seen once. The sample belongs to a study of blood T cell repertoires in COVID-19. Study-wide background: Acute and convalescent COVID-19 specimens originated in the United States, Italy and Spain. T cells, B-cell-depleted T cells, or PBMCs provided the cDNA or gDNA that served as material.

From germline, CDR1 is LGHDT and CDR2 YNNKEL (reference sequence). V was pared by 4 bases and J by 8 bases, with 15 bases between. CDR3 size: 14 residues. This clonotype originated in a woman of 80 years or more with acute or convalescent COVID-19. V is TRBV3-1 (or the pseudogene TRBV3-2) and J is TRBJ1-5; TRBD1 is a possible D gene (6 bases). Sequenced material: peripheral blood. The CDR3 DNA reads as TGTGCCAGCAGCCCCGGGGGGGGCGGCAAGCCCCAGCATTTT. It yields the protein CASSPGGGGKPQHF.